These 23 T cell receptor beta chains were sequenced from one sample in a study of shared clonotypes between healthy human individuals. Sequenced by immunoSEQ multiplex PCR; TCRdb stores in-frame clones only, minus some. The repertoire includes more than 400,000 clones, less than 96% of them detected once, and roughly 0.06% sits in the top ten. The sample consisted of naive CD4+ T cells sorted from blood. Subset given: CD45RA+ positively selected. These receptor sequences come from a woman between 25 and 40 years old in good health.

The genes are TRBV6-6 and TRBJ2-7; 8 bases map to TRBD1. CDR1 MNHNY and CDR2 SVGAGI come from the germline V gene (reference sequence). The CDR3 is 14 amino acids. Trimming removed 6 bases from V and 0 bases from J; junction bases left unmatched: 4. In nucleotides, the CDR3 is TGTGCCAGCAGCCCGGGACAGGCCTCCTACGAGCAGTACTTC. Amino acid sequence: CASSPGQASYEQYF.

The chain carries TRBV6-6 and TRBJ2-2, with D hard to call. This CDR3 is 12 amino acids long. The V gene's germline CDR1 is MNHNY and CDR2 SVGAGI (reference sequence). Trimming removed 6 bases at V and 2 bases at J, with 4 bases between. CDR3 sequence reads: CASRQNTGELFF. CDR3 nucleotides: TGTGCCAGCAGGCAAAACACCGGGGAGCTGTTTTTT.

In this sample, this clone turned up once. This chain connects TRBV19 to TRBJ2-3, with 7 nucleotides matching TRBD2. Losses at the gene ends were 2 bases for V and 4 bases for J; bases not matched to a gene: 9. Germline values: CDR1 LNHDA, CDR2 SQIVND (reference sequence). CDR3 length: 16 residues. CDR3 sequence (DNA): TGTGCCAGTAGTATATCGTTTGAACTAGCGTCAGATACGCAGTATTTT. Translation gives CASSISFELASDTQYF.

The chain combines TRBV5-6 with TRBJ2-7; the match to TRBD2 covers 8 bases. CDR3 length equals 16 residues. V shed 0 bases and J 7 bases; nucleotides not matched to a gene: 12. Per the germline V gene, CDR1 is SGHDT and CDR2 is YYEEEE. The CDR3 protein is CASSLDISGTMGEQYF. CDR3 nucleotides: TGTGCCAGCAGCTTGGATATTAGCGGGACCATGGGAGAGCAGTACTTC.

J is TRBJ2-5 and V is TRBV5-4, with TRBD2 matching over 8 bases. The better agreement between TRBJ2-7 and the DNA end casts doubt on the J call. The CDR3 sequence is 14 residues long. Looked up from germline, CDR1 is SGHNT and CDR2 is YYREEE (reference sequence). CDR3 sequence (DNA): TGTGCCAGCAGCCCGGGAGCGGGAGCGAACGAGCAGTACTTC. Translating it yields CASSPGAGANEQYF.

This chain uses TRBV6-4 with TRBJ1-1; D is ambiguous. This CDR3 has 13 amino acids. Germline V gene lookup returns CDR1 MRHNA and CDR2 SNTAGT. V lost 3 bases to trimming and J lost 1 base, with 6 bases between them. CDR3: CASSEWQNTEAFF. CDR3 DNA sequence: TGTGCCAGCAGTGAGTGGCAGAACACTGAAGCTTTCTTT.

This chain links TRBV5-4 with TRBJ1-5; TRBD1 agrees at 9 bases. V lost 3 bases and J lost 4; bases outside the gene matches: 5. The CDR3 is made up of 15 amino acids. Germline CDR1 is SGHNT and CDR2 is YYREEE (reference sequence). CDR3 in DNA: TGTGCCAGCAGCTACCGGGACAGGGATAATCAGCCCCAGCATTTT. Translating gives CASSYRDRDNQPQHF.

The chain combines TRBV28 with TRBJ1-1, with TRBD1 as a possible D gene (5 bases). Germline CDR1 and CDR2: MDHEN and SYDVKM. The CDR3 is made up of 13 amino acids. Between the trimmed V and J ends, which lost 8 bases and 2 bases, there was a span of 12 bases. CDR3 region: CASHPTDNTEAFF. Here the CDR3 DNA reads TGTGCCAGCCACCCGACAGATAACACTGAAGCTTTCTTT.

This chain's CDR3 is CASSLRQSGPGGTYEQYF. CDR3 in DNA: TGTGCCAGCAGCTTACGTCAATCCGGGCCAGGGGGCACCTACGAGCAGTACTTC. This chain connects TRBV7-8 to TRBJ2-7; 8 bases agree with TRBD1. This CDR3 comprises 18 residues. The ends lost 2 bases at V and 2 bases at J; junction bases unmatched: 14. The germline gives CDR1 SGHVS, CDR2 FQNEAQ.

The V call is TRBV2, the J call TRBJ1-2; 7 bases fit TRBD1. Germline loops: CDR1 SNHLY, CDR2 FYNNEI. V was pared by 6 bases and J by 7 bases, with 11 bases of the junction left unmatched. The CDR3 has 14 residues. CDR3 in DNA: TGTGCCAGCAGGGACACAGGGGTTTGGGGTGGCTACACCTTC. Protein: CASRDTGVWGGYTF.

The V gene is TRBV30, the J gene TRBJ2-5; no clear D. Trimming left V 7 bases short and J 5 bases short, with 17 bases between. Per the germline V gene, CDR1 is GTSNPN and CDR2 is SVGIG (reference sequence). CDR3 length: 13 residues. This CDR3 reads CALSRSPGETQYF. The CDR3 DNA reads as TGTGCCTTATCCCGCAGCCCCGGGGAGACCCAGTACTTC.

J is TRBJ2-7 and V is TRBV28; 7 bases are shared with TRBD2. CDR1 is MDHEN, CDR2 SYDVKM, per germline. Trimming cost V 5 bases and J 5 bases; bases outside gene matches: 15. CDR3 size: 16 residues. The CDR3 region has the DNA TGTGCCAGCAGTCTCTGGTCTAGCGGAGATGCCAACGAGCAGTACTTC. It yields the protein CASSLWSSGDANEQYF.

The chain uses TRBV11-3 and TRBJ2-6, with D perhaps matching TRBD1 (6 bases). The CDR3 is 16 amino acids. Germline-derived CDR1 and CDR2 are SGHNT and YENEEA. V was pared by 1 base and J by 1 base, with 8 bases between. The CDR3 spells CASSLGQGSGANVLTF. CDR3 nucleotides: TGTGCCAGCAGCTTAGGTCAGGGGTCTGGGGCCAACGTCCTGACTTTC.

The V gene is TRBV4-1, the J gene TRBJ2-7; D possibly corresponds to TRBD1 (5 bases). There are 15 residues in the CDR3. Germline values: CDR1 MGHRA, CDR2 YSYEKL. The V and J ends lost 1 base and 6 bases respectively, with 16 bases between them. The chain's CDR3 is CASSQGPKGTGEQYF. Written as DNA, the CDR3 is TGCGCCAGCAGCCAAGGACCGAAGGGAACAGGCGAGCAGTACTTC.

The chain is built from TRBV19 and TRBJ2-1; the match to TRBD2 covers 13 bases. Germline V lookup: CDR1 LNHDA, CDR2 SQIVND (reference sequence). The CDR3 covers 15 residues. The V segment lost 4 bases and the J segment 10 bases; nucleotides outside the gene matches: 7. The CDR3 is CASSTRTSGSLEQFF. The CDR3 DNA sequence: TGTGCCAGTAGTACCAGGACTAGCGGGAGTTTAGAGCAGTTCTTC.

This clone was seen just once. The chain uses TRBV18 and TRBJ2-7; 8 bases agree with TRBD1. CDR3 length: 13 amino acids. The V and J ends lost 2 bases and 5 bases, in that order; junction bases with no gene match: 2. CDR1 and CDR2 (germline): KGHSH, LQKENI. DNA for the CDR3: TGTGCCAGCTCACCATCACAGGGGGACGAGCAGTACTTC. This codes for CASSPSQGDEQYF.

The chain has TRBV5-1 and TRBJ2-6; D remains unclear. The CDR3 runs to 15 residues. V dropped 0 bases and J dropped 1 base, with 5 bases sitting between them. Germline V gives CDR1 SGHRS, CDR2 YFSETQ. The CDR3 DNA follows: TGCGCCAGCAGCTTGGATCAGTCTGGGGCCAACGTCCTGACTTTC. Translating it yields CASSLDQSGANVLTF.

V usage is TRBV18 and J usage is TRBJ2-7; 12 bases fit TRBD2. The ends lost 4 bases at V and 3 bases at J; junction bases unmatched: 28. This CDR3 comprises 23 residues. Germline lookup yields CDR1 KGHSH and CDR2 LQKENI. The CDR3 DNA follows: TGTGCCAGCTCACTTCTAAACCGGGACAGCCTTCCTAGCGGGAGGGCCTCAATCTACGAGCAGTACTTC. Translating it yields CASSLLNRDSLPSGRASIYEQYF.

The V call is TRBV5-1, the J call TRBJ2-7; 9 nucleotides match TRBD2. From germline, CDR1 is SGHRS and CDR2 YFSETQ. V was clipped by 5 bases and J by 3 bases; unmatched bases: 9. The CDR3 is made up of 15 amino acids. The CDR3 DNA follows: TGCGCCAGCAGTACTTCAGGCGGGAGGGGCTACGAGCAGTACTTC. Translating it yields CASSTSGGRGYEQYF.

The chain combines TRBV29-1 with TRBJ2-7; D remains ambiguous. Germline V lookup: CDR1 SQVTM, CDR2 ANQGSEA. The V gene lost 4 bases and the J gene lost 6 bases, with 19 bases spanning the gap. This CDR3 has 14 residues. The CDR3 sequence: CSVARVEVRSEQYF. CDR3 DNA sequence: TGCAGCGTTGCTCGGGTCGAGGTACGCTCCGAGCAGTACTTC.

The chain couples TRBV5-5 to TRBJ1-5; no definite D call. Germline V gene sequence: CDR1 SGHKS, CDR2 YYEKEE (reference sequence). This CDR3 is 15 amino acids long. V was clipped by 0 bases and J by 1 base, with 8 bases between them. For the CDR3, the DNA is TGTGCCAGCAGCTTGGCGGGGTTGAGCAATCAGCCCCAGCATTTT. Translated: CASSLAGLSNQPQHF.

The chain links TRBV6-6 to TRBJ1-5; D is unresolved. Germline V gives CDR1 MNHNY, CDR2 SVGAGI (reference sequence). V lost 7 bases and J lost 7, with 17 bases in between. The CDR3 runs 14 residues. The CDR3 region has the DNA TGTGCCAGCACCCCGGAGCCAGGAGCCCAGCCCCAGCATTTT. Amino acids: CASTPEPGAQPQHF.

The chain links TRBV6-6 to TRBJ1-1; no clear D. The CDR3 loop spans 15 amino acids. V was trimmed by 6 bases and J by 0 bases, leaving 14 bases between them. The germline CDR1 and CDR2 sequences are MNHNY and SVGAGI (reference sequence). This CDR3 reads CASRTLGRLNTEAFF. CDR3 DNA: TGTGCCAGCAGGACCCTCGGGAGACTGAACACTGAAGCTTTCTTT.